This T cell receptor (beta chain) was captured by sequencing in a study of T-cell reconstitution after alpha-beta-depleted transplantation in children. General study points: Expanded graft clones, several hundred of them, were reportedly the source of alpha-beta T cells about two months after transplant.

The V gene lost 3 bases and the J gene lost 5 bases, with 14 bases spanning the gap. The CDR3 totals 14 residues. It was with unique molecular identifiers that the TCRbeta library was prepared. One entry per CDR3 protein, called by TCRdb with MiXCR from the PCR reads. The sample contains about 420,000 distinct CDR3 sequences, roughly 17% of which appear only once. On this clonotype itself: Its specificity is not known.

The origin of this receptor is a boy in the first two years of life who had a stem cell transplant for Wiskott-Aldrich syndrome, so the T cells may come from the graft donor. The sequences come from PBMCs, mostly from graft donor cells, collected 360 days after TCRalphabeta/CD19-depleted stem cell transplant. The chain combines TRBV12-3 or TRBV12-4 with TRBJ2-7; D not resolved. In DNA form, the CDR3 reads TGTGCCAGCAGTTTTCGGTGGCCAGTTCACGAGCAGTACTTC. This translates into CASSFRWPVHEQYF.